The sequence of this TCR beta chain was determined in a study of beta chain features in type 1 diabetes. This clone appeared once. Its antigen is not known. Expressed TCRB transcripts were sequenced because the isolated RNA had all been reverse transcribed beforehand. Method: immunoSEQ multiplex PCR; TCRdb's copy keeps in-frame clones and lacks some. Here the sample spans 150,000 to 200,000 clones, 7.5% to 8.5% being singletons. Study-level results: People with Type 1 diabetes carried modestly yet significantly shorter TCRB CDR3s in all four CD4+ subsets.

Trimming at V came to 5 bases and at J to 4 bases, leaving 7 bases not matched to a gene. The CDR3 runs 16 residues. Germline V gene lookup returns CDR1 SGHTA and CDR2 FQGNSA. The clonotype was recovered from a man between 18 and 35 years old with type 1 diabetes. This chain uses TRBV7-2 with TRBJ2-1; 11 bases are a match to TRBD1. The sequenced sample was central memory CD4+ T cells from blood. The DNA of the CDR3 is TGTGCCAGCAGCGGCCCCGGGACAGGGGGATACAATGAGCAGTTCTTC. Translation gives CASSGPGTGGYNEQFF.